One sample yielded the 27 T cell receptor beta chains listed below, sequenced in a study of breast tumors, draining lymph nodes, adjacent tissues (dated by TCRdb to about 2016). The library was obtained by multiplex PCR. This sample was sequenced with an Illumina HiSeq 2000. Using fastp at Q25 and MiXCR, TCRdb reprocessed the public reads and kept productive beta chains. Every entry covers one CDR3 protein and lists the most common genes and DNA from its rows. This sample gives approximately 150,000 distinct CDR3 sequences in total; around a third of them show up just once. Roughly 2.2% of the sample lies in the top ten. Lymph node samples were obtained from the axillary draining lymph nodes of breast cancer patients. The specimen was axillary lymph node tissue. Receptor source: a female donor with breast cancer. Some clones in this sample may be carry-over from other donors' samples.

V usage is TRBV5-1 and J usage is TRBJ1-1, with 9 bases lining up with TRBD1. The V gene's germline CDR1 is SGHRS and CDR2 YFSETQ. This CDR3 is 14 amino acids long. Losses at the gene ends were 4 bases for V and 4 bases for J; bases not matched to a gene: 5. The CDR3 nucleotides are TGCGCCAGCAGCGCGGACAGGGGCGGCACTGAAGCTTTCTTT. This codes for CASSADRGGTEAFF.

The gene calls are TRBV6-1 and TRBJ2-6, with D unresolved. Germline lookup yields CDR1 MNHNS and CDR2 SASEGT. The V and J ends lost 3 bases and 4 bases respectively, with 7 bases between them. This CDR3 has 14 amino acids. CDR3 residues: CASSDPGGANVLTF. CDR3 nucleotides: TGTGCCAGCAGTGATCCCGGGGGGGCCAACGTCCTGACTTTC.

A note on this clonotype: This may arise from a read error, as a much more abundant clone is one base away. The chain has TRBV3-1 and TRBJ1-2, with D perhaps matching TRBD1 (5 bases). In germline, CDR1 is LGHDT, CDR2 YNNKEL (reference sequence). The CDR3 covers 15 residues. The CDR3 region is CASSHFRQGNYGCTF. The CDR3 DNA reads TGTGCCAGCAGCCATTTTCGGCAGGGTAACTATGGCTGCACCTTC.

This clonotype was observed a handful of times. The rearrangement joins TRBV11-2 to TRBJ1-2; D is ambiguous. Trimming stripped 4 bases from V and 0 bases from J, with 9 bases between. Looked up from germline, CDR1 is SGHAT and CDR2 is FQNNGV. The CDR3 runs 14 residues. This CDR3 reads CASSYESTNYGYTF. The CDR3 nucleotides are TGTGCCAGCAGCTACGAAAGTACTAACTATGGCTACACCTTC.

This clonotype was observed at least ten times. This chain links TRBV10-3 with TRBJ2-1; 9 bases map to TRBD2. The germline V gene has CDR1 ENHRY and CDR2 SYGVKD. V trimming: 6 bases; J trimming: 1 base; junction bases outside the gene matches: 16. This CDR3 has 19 residues. CDR3: CAIRPLAGVESGSYNEQFF. The CDR3 DNA is TGTGCCATCAGGCCCTTAGCGGGGGTTGAATCAGGGTCCTACAATGAGCAGTTCTTC.

In this sample, this clonotype turned up a few times. This may arise from a read error, as a much more abundant clone is one base away. The chain links TRBV11-2 to TRBJ2-1; TRBD2 matches 11 bases. CDR1 SGHAT and CDR2 FQNNGV come from the germline V gene. The CDR3 spans 15 residues. This CDR3 reads CAGSLAGGRLDEQFF. DNA for the CDR3: TGTGCCGGCAGCTTAGCGGGGGGGCGTCTTGATGAGCAGTTCTTC.

This clonotype was observed many times. This chain links TRBV5-1 with TRBJ2-7; D possibly corresponds to TRBD2 (5 bases). This CDR3 has 16 residues. CDR1 SGHRS and CDR2 YFSETQ come from the germline V gene. Trimming removed 1 base at V and 3 bases at J, with 17 bases between. CDR3 nucleotide sequence: TGCGCCAGCAGCTTGATGGGCGGTTTCGGGGACTACGAGCAGTACTTC. Translation: CASSLMGGFGDYEQYF.

As to this clonotype: This sequence may be a read error, since a much larger clone differs from it by one base. The J gene is TRBJ1-2, the V gene TRBV5-4; a possible D gene is TRBD1 (5 bases). Germline CDR1 and CDR2: SGHNT and YYREEE (reference sequence). The CDR3 loop spans 14 amino acids. This chain's CDR3 is CAGSLEGRTYGYTF. In nucleotides, the CDR3 is TGTGCCGGCAGCTTGGAGGGACGAACCTATGGCTACACCTTC. Variable domain in full (rest from reference TRBV5-4 and TRBJ1-2): ETGVTQSPTHLIKTRGQQVTLRCSSQSGHNTVSWYQQALGQGPQFIFQYYREEENGRGNFPPRFSGLQFPNYSSELNVNALELDDSALYLCAGSLEGRTYGYTFGSGTRLTVV.

This clonotype was seen ten or more times. V usage is TRBV2 and J usage is TRBJ2-1, with 8 positions matching TRBD2. The V and J ends lost 8 bases and 4 bases, in that order; junction bases with no gene match: 7. Germline CDR1 SNHLY, CDR2 FYNNEI. CDR3 length: 14 amino acids. The CDR3 is CASRLAGSYNEQFF. The CDR3, as DNA: TGTGCCAGCCGGTTAGCGGGGAGTTACAATGAGCAGTTCTTC.

This clonotype was observed once. Given a much more abundant clone one base away, this may be a read error. The chain carries TRBV6-1 and TRBJ1-5; tentatively, D is TRBD1 (5 bases). Trimming stripped 6 bases from V and 0 bases from J, with 12 bases between. Germline V gene data show CDR1 as MNHNS and CDR2 as SASEGT. The CDR3 loop spans 15 amino acids. CDR3: CASRPGRPSNQPQHF. The CDR3 nucleotides are TGTGCCAGCAGGCCAGGGCGTCCTAGCAATCAGCCCCAGCATTTT.

The chain combines TRBV20-1 with TRBJ1-3; D is perhaps TRBD1 (6 bases). V lost 6 bases, J lost 4 bases, and 16 bases lay in between. The CDR3 has 14 amino acids. The germline gives CDR1 DFQATT, CDR2 SNEGSKA (reference sequence). The CDR3 DNA reads TGCAGTGCCGAACCGGGGGCGGACGGAAACACCATATATTTT. This translates into CSAEPGADGNTIYF.

This clonotype came up many times. One junction end does not reproduce the germline sequence, and a read error may be involved. The chain recombines TRBV7-2 with TRBJ2-5; D might be TRBD2 (6 bases). The CDR3 is 14 residues long. CDR1 and CDR2 from the germline V gene are SGHTA and FQGNSA. CDR3 coding DNA: TGTGCCAGCAGCTTCTCCCGGGAGCAAGAGGCCCAGTACTTC. Translated: CASSFSREQEAQYF.

In DNA form, the CDR3 reads TGTGCCAGCAGTTTGCACAATTTGGCTGAGCAGTTCTTC. It encodes CASSLHNLAEQFF. V is TRBV2 and J is TRBJ2-1; no reliable D call. The ends were cut back, 5 bases at V and 9 bases at J, with 14 bases in the middle. The germline V gene encodes CDR1 SNHLY and CDR2 FYNNEI. The length of the CDR3 is 13 residues.

The chain uses TRBV20-1 and TRBJ2-7; D tentatively fits TRBD1 or TRBD2 (5 bases each). Trimming took 8 bases from V and 3 from J, leaving 20 bases between them. The CDR3 is made up of 14 amino acids. Per germline, CDR1 DFQATT and CDR2 SNEGSKA (reference sequence). The CDR3 nucleotides are TGCAGTCCGCCCCGGGGCAGGTCGAACTACGAGCAGTACGTC. This encodes CSPPRGRSNYEQYV.

There are many counts of this clonotype. The chain has TRBV5-6 and TRBJ2-5, with 8 bases aligning to TRBD2. The trim removed 0 bases at V and 1 base at J, leaving 8 bases unmatched. Germline V CDR1 and CDR2: SGHDT, YYEEEE. This CDR3 is built from 17 residues. The CDR3 protein is CASSLALAGGRQETQYF. The CDR3 nucleotides read TGTGCCAGCAGCTTGGCGTTGGCGGGGGGCCGCCAAGAGACCCAGTACTTC.

This clonotype was seen at least ten times. This sequence joins TRBV6-5 and TRBJ2-7; the D is unclear. V was cut by 2 bases and J by 11 bases, with 10 bases left in between. The CDR3 loop spans 11 amino acids. Germline loops: CDR1 MNHEY, CDR2 SVGAGI. For the CDR3, the DNA is TGTGCCAGCAGTTACCGAGGCCGCGAGTACTTC. Its protein product is CASSYRGREYF.

The sample holds one count of this clonotype. CDR3 loop: CASSARSEAGPHTDTQYF. DNA of the CDR3: TGTGCCAGCAGCGCCCGTTCTGAAGCGGGACCCCACACAGATACGCAGTATTTT. The rearrangement uses TRBV7-9 and TRBJ2-3, with TRBD2 matching over 7 bases. With V trimmed by 5 bases and J by 2 bases, 16 bases remained unmatched. There are 18 residues in the CDR3. Germline assignment: CDR1 SEHNR and CDR2 FQNEAQ (reference sequence).

This clonotype was seen many times. V gene TRBV9 combines with J gene TRBJ1-3, with 7 bases identical to TRBD1. The ends lost 4 bases at V and 2 bases at J; junction bases unmatched: 9. The length of the CDR3 is 16 residues. CDR1 and CDR2 (germline): SGDLS, YYNGEE. The CDR3 DNA follows: TGTGCCAGCAGCCCAAAAACAGGGGACCCTGGAAACACCATATATTTT. Its translation: CASSPKTGDPGNTIYF.

This clonotype was recorded at least ten times. This sequence joins TRBV13 and TRBJ2-5, with a possible D match to TRBD1 (6 bases). V lost 1 base and J 3 bases, leaving 12 bases between the germline ends. Looked up from germline, CDR1 is PRHDT and CDR2 is FYEKMQ (reference sequence). This CDR3 spans 15 amino acids. This CDR3 is CASSLDGGAKETQYF. CDR3 DNA sequence: TGTGCCAGCAGCTTAGATGGGGGCGCTAAAGAGACCCAGTACTTC. The full variable domain, in which reference TRBV13 and TRBJ2-5 provide the parts outside the CDR3, is AAGVIQSPRHLIKEKRETATLKCYPIPRHDTVYWYQQGPGQDPQFLISFYEKMQSDKGSIPDRFSAQQFSDYHSELNMSSLELGDSALYFCASSLDGGAKETQYFGPGTRLLVL.

The J gene is TRBJ1-5, the V gene TRBV5-8; 9 nucleotides agree with TRBD1. Germline V gene sequence: CDR1 SGHTS, CDR2 YDEGEE. V gave up 5 bases and J gave up 1 base; unmatched junction bases: 7. The CDR3 consists of 16 residues. CDR3 sequence reads: CASSPRTGESNQPQHF. CDR3 DNA sequence: TGTGCCAGCAGTCCTAGGACAGGGGAGAGCAATCAGCCCCAGCATTTT.

As concerns this clonotype: This may stem from a read error, because a much larger clone lies one nucleotide away. The V and J genes are TRBV18 and TRBJ1-2; 7 bases match TRBD1. Per germline, CDR1 KGHSH and CDR2 LQKENI. The CDR3 is 15 amino acids. The DNA of the CDR3 is TGTGCCGGCTCACCTTTAGGACAGGCCGTCTATGGCTACACCTTC. As protein: CAGSPLGQAVYGYTF.

This clonotype has at least ten counts. The rearrangement uses TRBV6-2 or TRBV6-3 and TRBJ1-5; unclear D gene. Germline V gene data show CDR1 as MNHEY and CDR2 as SVGEGT. The CDR3 has 14 amino acids. The V gene lost 0 bases and the J gene lost 4 bases, with 7 bases spanning the gap. The CDR3 region is CASSYSPVNQPQHF. The DNA for the CDR3 is TGTGCCAGCAGTTACTCTCCAGTTAATCAGCCCCAGCATTTT.

This clonotype was observed many times. The rearrangement uses TRBV18 and TRBJ2-1; tentatively, D is TRBD1 (6 bases). The ends were cut back, 3 bases at V and 1 base at J, with 10 bases in the middle. CDR3 size: 15 residues. Per germline, CDR1 KGHSH and CDR2 LQKENI. This CDR3 is CASSPVGGSYNEQFF. CDR3 sequence (DNA): TGTGCCAGCTCACCCGTAGGGGGTTCCTACAATGAGCAGTTCTTC.

To note about this clonotype: The germline gene is not matched at one end of the junction; a read error may be the cause. The chain recombines TRBV29-1 with TRBJ2-3; possible D gene TRBD2, 5 bases. The CDR3 loop spans 15 amino acids. CDR1 is SQVTM, CDR2 ANQGSEA, per germline. In nucleotides, the CDR3 is TGCAGCGCCCGGGATTTTGGTTCGGTCACAGATACGCGGTACTTT. Its translation is CSARDFGSVTDTRYF.

About this clonotype: This may come from a read error, since a much larger clone is one base off. The V gene is TRBV7-3, the J gene TRBJ2-5; D possibly corresponds to TRBD2 (5 bases). V lost 3 bases and J 5 bases, leaving 10 bases between the germline ends. Germline V lookup: CDR1 SGHTA, CDR2 FQGTGA. CDR3 length equals 13 residues. CDR3 in DNA: TGTGCCAGCAGCTTGGACTTCCTTGAGACCCAGTACTTC. It encodes CASSLDFLETQYF. The full variable domain, rest sourced from reference TRBV7-3 and TRBJ2-5, is GAGVSQTPSNKVTEKGKYVELRCDPISGHTALYWYRQSLGQGPEFLIYFQGTGAADDSGLPNDRFFAVRPEGSVSTLKIQRTERGDSAVYLCASSLDFLETQYFGPGTRLLVL.

This clonotype was picked up many times. The V call is TRBV11-3, the J call TRBJ1-2; the D gene is possibly TRBD1 (6 bases). With 11 bases removed from V and 5 bases from J, the gap between germline ends came to 18 bases. The CDR3 spans 13 residues. Looked up from germline, CDR1 is SGHNT and CDR2 is YENEEA. The CDR3 DNA follows: TGTGCCCCGGGGGGGGGCAAGGGGTATGGCTACACCTTC. It yields the protein CAPGGGKGYGYTF.

This clonotype was picked up many times. The chain employs TRBV7-2 and TRBJ1-5, with a possible D match to TRBD1 (6 bases). CDR3 length: 15 residues. Trimming pared 6 bases from V and 3 bases from J, leaving 15 bases between. CDR1 and CDR2 (germline): SGHTA, FQGNSA. CDR3 nucleotide sequence: TGTGCCAGCAGTCTCGGACAGAGCCCCAATCAGCCCCAGCATTTT. Amino acid sequence: CASSLGQSPNQPQHF.